The 17 T cell receptor beta chains below come from one sample, sequenced in a study of early T cells in non-severe SARS-CoV-2 infection. TCRdb re-analysed the 5' RACE reads in MiXCR, keeping a single row per CDR3 protein. Of around 25,000 distinct CDR3 sequences in the sample, around 4.8% are singletons; the top ten hold around 6.3%. Source material: whole blood. These receptors were taken from an adult who was a healthcare worker with PCR-confirmed SARS-CoV-2 infection or an uninfected control (not recorded which).

This sequence joins TRBV27 and TRBJ2-5; no reliable D call. Germline V CDR1 and CDR2: MNHEY, SMNVEV (reference sequence). V dropped 0 bases and J dropped 2 bases, with 10 bases sitting between them. The CDR3 loop spans 15 amino acids. The CDR3 DNA follows: TGTGCCAGCAGTTTATCGCGGCAGTCTCAAGAGACCCAGTACTTC. This encodes CASSLSRQSQETQYF.

The chain joins TRBV6-5 to TRBJ1-1; D is uncertain. CDR3 length: 14 residues. Between the trimmed V and J ends, which lost 5 bases and 4 bases, there was a span of 14 bases. Germline V lookup: CDR1 MNHEY, CDR2 SVGAGI. The CDR3 DNA is TGTGCCAGCAGTGACCCGTACCCAGCCACTGAAGCTTTCTTT. It encodes CASSDPYPATEAFF.

This clonotype occurred many times. The V gene is TRBV7-9, the J gene TRBJ2-7, with 7 bases that match TRBD2. This CDR3 is built from 15 residues. V lost 2 bases to trimming and J lost 0 bases; unmatched junction nucleotides: 4. From germline, CDR1 is SEHNR and CDR2 FQNEAQ (reference sequence). CDR3 protein: CASSLLAASSYEQYF. The CDR3 region has the DNA TGTGCCAGCAGCTTACTAGCGGCCAGCTCCTACGAGCAGTACTTC.

This clonotype was observed at least ten times. One junction end does not reproduce the germline sequence, and a read error may be involved. The chain employs TRBV7-9 and TRBJ2-1, with D perhaps matching TRBD2 (5 bases). CDR3 length: 14 residues. Germline values: CDR1 SEHNR, CDR2 FQNEAQ (reference sequence). The CDR3 DNA is TGTGCCAGCAGCTTAACGGGGTCCTACGATGAGCAGTTCTTC. It translates to CASSLTGSYDEQFF.

This clonotype was observed at least ten times. The rearrangement uses TRBV6-6 and TRBJ2-7; tentatively, D is TRBD2 (5 bases). CDR3 size: 15 residues. V was pared by 2 bases and J by 0 bases, with 11 bases between. Germline V CDR1 and CDR2: MNHNY, SVGAGI (reference sequence). Written as DNA, the CDR3 is TGTGCCAGCAGTTACGGGTTAGCGAGCTCCTACGAGCAGTACTTC. It yields the protein CASSYGLASSYEQYF.

This clonotype was observed a handful of times. The chain uses TRBV28 and TRBJ2-1; 9 bases line up with TRBD1. The CDR3 sequence is 15 residues long. J was trimmed by 6 bases and V by 4 bases; bases with no gene match: 7. In germline, CDR1 is MDHEN, CDR2 SYDVKM. CDR3 residues: CASSYRDRVFNEQFF. CDR3 sequence (DNA): TGTGCCAGCAGTTACCGGGACAGGGTCTTCAATGAGCAGTTCTTC.

This clonotype was seen many times. The chain employs TRBV5-1 and TRBJ1-1; tentative D call: TRBD1 (6 bases). Germline V CDR1 and CDR2: SGHRS, YFSETQ. The CDR3 runs to 15 residues. The ends were cut back, 4 bases at V and 1 base at J, with 14 bases in the middle. CDR3 protein: CASSPKGGGNTEAFF. CDR3 in DNA: TGCGCCAGCAGCCCTAAGGGGGGCGGGAACACTGAAGCTTTCTTT.

This clonotype has only a few counts. This chain joins TRBV29-1 and TRBJ2-5; 10 bases agree with TRBD1. Germline CDR1 reads SQVTM; CDR2 reads ANQGSEA. This CDR3 is built from 15 residues. With V trimmed by 3 bases and J by 5 bases, 9 bases remained unmatched. The CDR3 sequence: CSVDDRGRPSETQYF. CDR3 nucleotide sequence: TGCAGCGTTGACGACAGGGGGCGCCCATCGGAGACCCAGTACTTC.

This clonotype has a count of ten or more. The chain recombines TRBV6-6 with TRBJ2-7; D unclear. The germline V gene has CDR1 MNHNY and CDR2 SVGAGI (reference sequence). This CDR3 is built from 13 residues. V was shortened by 2 bases and J by 2 bases, with 7 bases between the two germline ends. The CDR3 nucleotides are TGTGCCAGCAGTTACGCACCGGCCTACGAGCAGTACTTC. It yields the protein CASSYAPAYEQYF.

This clonotype has at least ten counts. The chain's CDR3 is CSVPKTGVVNTEAFF. In nucleotides, the CDR3 is TGCAGCGTTCCCAAGACAGGGGTGGTAAACACTGAAGCTTTCTTT. The chain links TRBV29-1 to TRBJ1-1; 8 bases are a match to TRBD1. The J segment lost 2 bases and the V segment lost 5 bases, leaving 10 bases of the junction unmatched. This CDR3 has 15 residues. CDR1 and CDR2 (germline): SQVTM, ANQGSEA.

This clonotype was detected many times. V is TRBV18 and J is TRBJ1-2; weak D call: TRBD1 (5 bases). The CDR3 has 13 residues. CDR1 KGHSH and CDR2 LQKENI come from the germline V gene. Trimming stripped 2 bases from V and 9 bases from J, with 13 bases between. CDR3 nucleotide sequence: TGTGCCAGCTCACCAAAGACAGAACCGAGCTACACCTTC. Translating it yields CASSPKTEPSYTF.

This clonotype was detected ten times or more. This chain joins TRBV11-3 and TRBJ2-7, with 9 bases matching TRBD2. Trimming at V came to 5 bases and at J to 3 bases, leaving 5 bases not matched to a gene. Germline CDR1 is SGHNT and CDR2 is YENEEA. The CDR3 contains 14 residues. DNA for the CDR3: TGTGCCAGCAGCCAATCAGCGGGAGGCTACGAGCAGTACTTC. It specifies CASSQSAGGYEQYF.

In DNA, the CDR3 is TGTGCCAGCAGCCTCCTGGCGGACCCTGCCTACGAGCAGTACTTC. Protein sequence: CASSLLADPAYEQYF. V is TRBV7-9 and J is TRBJ2-7; the D is unclear. CDR3 length: 15 amino acids. The ends were cut back, 5 bases at V and 2 bases at J, with 16 bases in the middle. CDR1 and CDR2 from the germline V gene are SEHNR and FQNEAQ (reference sequence).

The V and J genes are TRBV7-6 and TRBJ1-4; D is undetermined. The V gene's germline CDR1 is SGHVS and CDR2 FNYEAQ. The CDR3 is 16 amino acids. Trimming took 0 bases from V and 1 from J, leaving 9 bases between them. In DNA, the CDR3 is TGTGCCAGCAGCTTAGCGGGCCGGGGAACTAATGAAAAACTGTTTTTT. Translating it yields CASSLAGRGTNEKLFF.

This clonotype was counted many times. CDR3 sequence reads: CASSETGGREKLFF. The CDR3 coding sequence is TGTGCCAGCAGTGAAACAGGGGGCCGGGAAAAACTGTTTTTT. The chain recombines TRBV25-1 with TRBJ1-4, with 9 nucleotides matching TRBD1. The CDR3 consists of 14 residues. J gave up 8 bases and V 2 bases, and 3 bases lay outside the gene matches. The germline gives CDR1 MGHDK, CDR2 SYGVNS.

This clonotype came up many times. Its ends do not fully match the called genes, so a read error is possible. The rearrangement links TRBV29-1 to TRBJ2-6; perhaps TRBD1 as D (5 bases). Germline lookup yields CDR1 SQVTM and CDR2 ANQGSEA. The CDR3 spans 16 residues. The CDR3, as DNA: TGCAGCGTTGAGGAAGCAGACCTCTCTGGGGCCAACGTCCTGATTTTC. Amino acids: CSVEEADLSGANVLIF.

The sample holds many counts of this clonotype. This chain links TRBV30 with TRBJ1-2; D is possibly TRBD1 (6 bases). V lost 3 bases and J 5 bases, leaving 16 bases between the germline ends. The CDR3 consists of 14 residues. Per the germline V gene, CDR1 is GTSNPN and CDR2 is SVGIG (reference sequence). The CDR3 DNA reads as TGTGCCTGGAGCCAGGACAGATCCTCTTATGGCTACACCTTC. As protein: CAWSQDRSSYGYTF.